This note documents a single T cell receptor beta chain sequence. The antigen is unknown. Preparation of the TCRbeta library was carried out with unique molecular identifiers. One entry per CDR3 protein, called by TCRdb with MiXCR from the PCR reads. The sample contains around 500,000 distinct CDR3 sequences, about 23% of which appear only once. The data originate from a study of T-cell reconstitution after alpha-beta-depleted transplantation in children. The study's findings and limits: Reports say that about two months after transplant, the alpha-beta T cells came out of several hundred graft clones that had expanded. T cells produced anew were the main source of T-cell counts and diversity one year after transplant. From surviving recipient T cells and thymic progenitors came the high day-60 TCRbeta diversity observed in some patients.

The CDR3 spans 20 residues. Germline assignment: CDR1 LGHNA and CDR2 YNFKEQ. V shed 5 bases, J shed 5 bases, and the junction held 21 bases outside the gene matches. The gene calls are TRBV4-2 and TRBJ2-2, with 9 bases that match TRBD1. Source: PBMCs, mostly from graft donor cells, taken 360 days after TCRalphabeta/CD19-depleted stem cell transplant. This TCR was sampled from a boy less than two years old who had a stem cell transplant for acute myeloid leukemia, so the T cells may come from the graft donor. The CDR3 sequence: CASSGGDRVYMLADTGELFF. Written as DNA, the CDR3 is TGTGCCAGCAGCGGGGGGGACAGGGTCTATATGTTGGCTGATACCGGGGAGCTGTTTTTT.